Shown below are 29 T cell receptor beta chains from a single sample sequenced in a study of OX40 agonist ivuxolimab in advanced cancers. Libraries were prepared by immunoSEQ multiplex PCR; TCRdb keeps only in-frame clonotypes and omits some of them. The sample carries 90,000 to 100,000 clones, approximately 95% recorded once. The sample in question was CD4+ or CD8+ T cells sorted from blood, obtained in a trial of the OX40 agonist ivuxolimab. These receptors were taken from an adult with an advanced solid tumor such as melanoma, head and neck, liver or kidney cancer.

This chain joins TRBV4-1 and TRBJ1-2; tentatively, D is TRBD1 (5 bases). The CDR3 loop spans 13 amino acids. V shed 5 bases and J shed 7 bases, with 14 bases lying between them. Germline loops: CDR1 MGHRA, CDR2 YSYEKL. CDR3 sequence reads: CASSGLGGTGYTF. CDR3 nucleotide sequence: TGCGCCAGCAGCGGTCTGGGGGGGACTGGCTACACCTTC.

CDR3 DNA sequence: TGTGCCAGCAGCTCGCTACATATCCGGGACCTATTCTACGAGCAGTACTTC. It encodes CASSSLHIRDLFYEQYF. The chain links TRBV7-2 to TRBJ2-7, with D perhaps being TRBD1 or TRBD2 (5 bases each). Trimming took off 4 bases at V and 3 bases at J, with 22 bases between the two ends. The CDR3 has 17 amino acids. Per germline, CDR1 SGHTA and CDR2 FQGNSA. The whole variable domain, filled in from reference TRBV7-2 and TRBJ2-7, reads GAGVSQSPSNKVTEKGKDVELRCDPISGHTALYWYRQSLGQGLEFLIYFQGNSAPDKSGLPSDRFSAERTGGSVSTLTIQRTQQEDSAVYLCASSSLHIRDLFYEQYFGPGTRLTVT.

This clone has only one observation. The rearrangement links TRBV7-9 to TRBJ1-2, with a weak D call TRBD1 (6 bases). Per germline, CDR1 SEHNR and CDR2 FQNEAQ (reference sequence). This CDR3 contains 12 residues. With 8 bases removed from V and 5 bases from J, the gap between germline ends came to 12 bases. CDR3 sequence: CASRQGTYGYTF. In DNA form, the CDR3 reads TGTGCCAGCCGGCAGGGGACTTATGGCTACACCTTC.

The rearrangement links TRBV6-1 to TRBJ2-7; 9 bases line up with TRBD1. The CDR3 is 15 residues long. Germline V gene sequence: CDR1 MNHNS, CDR2 SASEGT. V gave up 3 bases and J gave up 0 bases; unmatched junction bases: 3. CDR3 nucleotide sequence: TGTGCCAGCAGTGACCCGGACAGGGGCTCCTACGAGCAGTACTTC. It specifies CASSDPDRGSYEQYF.

J is TRBJ2-7 and V is TRBV28; D tentatively fits TRBD1 or TRBD2 (6 bases each). Germline CDR1 is MDHEN and CDR2 is SYDVKM. The CDR3 is 14 amino acids. The germline V and J ends were trimmed by 7 bases and 6 bases, with 19 bases remaining between them. The CDR3 DNA follows: TGTGCCAGCATAGGCGCCCGGGGGCAGGGCGAGCAGTACTTC. This gives the protein CASIGARGQGEQYF.

This clone occurred once. The V gene is TRBV11-2, the J gene TRBJ2-7; 8 positions agree with TRBD2. With 3 bases clipped from V and 2 bases from J, the junction kept 3 bases outside the gene matches. The CDR3 has 14 residues. CDR1 is SGHAT and CDR2 is FQNNGV in the germline V gene. As DNA, the CDR3 is TGTGCCAGCAGCTTGGGACTAGGGGCCTACGAGCAGTACTTC. This gives the protein CASSLGLGAYEQYF.

J is TRBJ2-7 and V is TRBV5-3, with D tentatively TRBD2 (5 bases). TRBV5-3 falls under the ORF class, with uncertain function. The CDR3 consists of 14 residues. Trimming stripped 1 base from V and 2 bases from J, with 10 bases between. In DNA form, the CDR3 reads TGTGCCAGAAGCTTGATCGAGGGAACCTACGAGCAGTACTTC. It translates to CARSLIEGTYEQYF.

This CDR3 reads CASGTESYEQYF. CDR3 bases: TGTGCCAGCGGGACAGAATCTTACGAGCAGTACTTC. This chain links TRBV27 with TRBJ2-7, with 7 nucleotides matching TRBD1. The J segment lost 4 bases and the V segment lost 8 bases, leaving 5 bases of the junction unmatched. Looked up from germline, CDR1 is MNHEY and CDR2 is SMNVEV (reference sequence). There are 12 residues in the CDR3.

This chain connects TRBV13 to TRBJ2-5; TRBD1 is a possible D gene (7 bases). Germline lookup yields CDR1 PRHDT and CDR2 FYEKMQ (reference sequence). The CDR3 runs to 16 residues. Between the trimmed V and J ends, which lost 2 bases and 2 bases, there was a span of 15 bases. The CDR3 loop reads CASSLSKAGGQETQYF. The CDR3, as DNA: TGTGCCAGCAGCTTATCGAAGGCAGGGGGGCAAGAGACCCAGTACTTC.

This chain connects TRBV7-9 to TRBJ1-5; weak D call: TRBD1 (5 bases). CDR1 and CDR2 from the germline V gene are SEHNR and FQNEAQ (reference sequence). This CDR3 comprises 14 residues. The V end lost 0 bases, the J end lost 7 bases, and 10 bases lay between the germline ends. Written as DNA, the CDR3 is TGTGCCAGCAGCTTAGCTGGGGGAGGACAGCCCCAGCATTTT. Amino acid sequence: CASSLAGGGQPQHF.

V is TRBV6-6 and J is TRBJ2-5, with 10 bases matching TRBD1. J lost 12 bases, V lost 1 base, and 2 bases had no gene match. The CDR3 totals 12 residues. Looked up from germline, CDR1 is MNHNY and CDR2 is SVGAGI (reference sequence). CDR3 sequence (DNA): TGTGCCAGCAGTTACTACGGGACAGGGGAGTACTTC. Protein: CASSYYGTGEYF.

J is TRBJ2-7 and V is TRBV4-1; 8 bases agree with TRBD1. The CDR3 sequence is 15 residues long. CDR1 MGHRA and CDR2 YSYEKL come from the germline V gene. The V and J ends lost 0 bases and 3 bases, in that order; junction bases with no gene match: 4. CDR3 sequence: CASSQERQGFYEQYF. The CDR3 region has the DNA TGCGCCAGCAGCCAAGAACGACAGGGGTTCTACGAGCAGTACTTC.

The J gene is TRBJ1-1, the V gene TRBV30; D gene uncertain. V lost 2 bases, J lost 0 bases, and 7 bases lay in between. Germline V lookup: CDR1 GTSNPN, CDR2 SVGIG (reference sequence). The CDR3 consists of 13 residues. The CDR3 DNA sequence: TGTGCCTGGAGTTCCGACGTGAACACTGAAGCTTTCTTT. This codes for CAWSSDVNTEAFF.

The V gene is TRBV2, the J gene TRBJ2-7; unclear D gene. Germline values: CDR1 SNHLY, CDR2 FYNNEI. The CDR3 consists of 14 residues. V was trimmed by 7 bases and J by 5 bases, leaving 18 bases between them. The CDR3 coding sequence is TGTGCCAGCATTTCCCTGGGGATGGGTGACGAGCAGTACTTC. This gives the protein CASISLGMGDEQYF. Combining the CDR3 with reference TRBV2 and TRBJ2-7 gives the whole variable domain EPEVTQTPSHQVTQMGQEVILRCVPISNHLYFYWYRQILGQKVEFLVSFYNNEISEKSEIFDDQFSVERPDGSNFTLKIRSTKLEDSAMYFCASISLGMGDEQYFGPGTRLTVT.

On this clone: Other nucleotide sequences in the sample specify the same CDR3. The chain is built from TRBV11-2 and TRBJ1-5; no definite D call. Germline V gene sequence: CDR1 SGHAT, CDR2 FQNNGV. The V end was cut by 1 base, the J end by 2 bases, with 9 bases between. CDR3 length equals 15 residues. The CDR3 spells CASSLVSGGNQPQHF. DNA of the CDR3: TGTGCCAGCAGCTTAGTAAGTGGGGGCAATCAGCCCCAGCATTTT.

The V gene is TRBV27, the J gene TRBJ1-2; D remains unclear. This CDR3 has 13 residues. V dropped 3 bases and J dropped 2 bases, with 7 bases sitting between them. The germline V gene has CDR1 MNHEY and CDR2 SMNVEV (reference sequence). The CDR3, as DNA: TGTGCCAGCAGTTTGGGCACGAACTATGGCTACACCTTC. Encoded protein: CASSLGTNYGYTF.

This chain links TRBV29-1 with TRBJ1-5; D is unresolved. The germline gives CDR1 SQVTM, CDR2 ANQGSEA. Trimming left V 7 bases short and J 9 bases short, with 16 bases between. This CDR3 contains 12 residues. For the CDR3, the DNA is TGCAGCGGCGTAATGGGCCTAGGGCCCCAGCATTTT. Protein: CSGVMGLGPQHF. Drawing the rest from reference TRBV29-1 and TRBJ1-5, the complete variable domain is SAVISQKPSRDICQRGTSLTIQCQVDSQVTMMFWYRQQPGQSLTLIATANQGSEATYESGFVIDKFPISRPNLTFSTLTVSNMSPEDSSIYLCSGVMGLGPQHFGDGTRLSIL.

The chain links TRBV19 to TRBJ1-1; maybe TRBD1 (5 bases). This CDR3 is 15 amino acids long. V shed 1 base and J shed 6 bases, with 15 bases lying between them. Germline V CDR1 and CDR2: LNHDA, SQIVND (reference sequence). In DNA, the CDR3 is TGTGCCAGTAGTATAGGCGGCAGGGAGGGGCCTGAAGCTTTCTTT. Encoded protein: CASSIGGREGPEAFF.

CDR3 loop: CASSQLVRNTEAFF. The CDR3 nucleotides read TGCGCCAGCAGCCAACTGGTCCGGAACACTGAAGCTTTCTTT. The rearrangement links TRBV4-1 to TRBJ1-1; D gene ambiguous. V gave up 2 bases and J gave up 1 base, with 8 bases separating them. Germline CDR1 MGHRA, CDR2 YSYEKL. There are 14 residues in the CDR3.

The V gene is TRBV4-3, the J gene TRBJ1-2; the D is unclear. Germline lookup yields CDR1 LGHNA and CDR2 YSLEER. The length of the CDR3 is 16 residues. V was pared by 0 bases and J by 4 bases, with 15 bases between. This chain's CDR3 is CASSQESLGQVYGYTF. The CDR3 DNA follows: TGCGCCAGCAGCCAAGAATCGCTGGGCCAGGTCTATGGCTACACCTTC.

The J gene is TRBJ2-7, the V gene TRBV14; TRBD1 is a possible D gene (5 bases). Germline CDR1 is SGHDN and CDR2 is FVKESK. This CDR3 contains 13 residues. V was cut by 4 bases and J by 3 bases, with 10 bases left in between. CDR3 DNA: TGTGCCAGCAGCCTCAGGGTTTTCTACGAGCAGTACTTC. Translating gives CASSLRVFYEQYF. The complete variable domain, with remaining parts taken from reference TRBV14 and TRBJ2-7, reads EAGVTQFPSHSVIEKGQTVTLRCDPISGHDNLYWYRRVMGKEIKFLLHFVKESKQDESGMPNNRFLAERTGGTYSTLKVQPAELEDSGVYFCASSLRVFYEQYFGPGTRLTVT.

The V and J genes are TRBV7-9 and TRBJ2-4; 7 bases are a match to TRBD2. J gave up 5 bases and V 1 base, and 11 bases lay outside the gene matches. CDR1 and CDR2 from the germline V gene are SEHNR and FQNEAQ (reference sequence). The length of the CDR3 is 17 residues. CDR3 sequence: CASSLGEGVWRENIQYF. The CDR3, as DNA: TGTGCCAGCAGCTTAGGGGAGGGTGTGTGGAGAGAAAACATTCAGTACTTC.

The DNA for the CDR3 is TGTGCCAGCAGTTCCCAGGGGGCGATCTCCTACGAGCAGTACTTC. It is translated as CASSSQGAISYEQYF. The rearrangement uses TRBV6-5 and TRBJ2-7, with 8 positions matching TRBD1. V was clipped by 4 bases and J by 0 bases; unmatched bases: 5. The CDR3 contains 15 residues. Germline values: CDR1 MNHEY, CDR2 SVGAGI.

The chain employs TRBV7-8 and TRBJ2-1, with D possibly being TRBD1 (6 bases). CDR1 and CDR2 from the germline V gene are SGHVS and FQNEAQ. The length of the CDR3 is 13 residues. Trimming took off 5 bases at V and 12 bases at J, with 17 bases between the two ends. Here the CDR3 reads CASSPDPGHGQFF. DNA for the CDR3: TGTGCCAGCAGCCCAGACCCGGGACACGGGCAGTTCTTC.

As DNA, the CDR3 is TGTGCCAGCAGCTTATTAGGGTTCGATCAGCCCCAGCATTTT. It encodes CASSLLGFDQPQHF. V and J are TRBV7-8 and TRBJ1-5, with unresolved D. The CDR3 is made up of 14 amino acids. V was clipped by 2 bases and J by 5 bases, with 10 bases between them. CDR1 SGHVS and CDR2 FQNEAQ come from the germline V gene.

This clone was recorded only once. CDR3: CASSLEQGYGYTF. The CDR3 region has the DNA TGTGCCAGCAGCTTAGAACAGGGATATGGCTACACCTTC. The chain recombines TRBV7-3 with TRBJ1-2; perhaps TRBD1 as D (6 bases). Germline V gives CDR1 SGHTA, CDR2 FQGTGA. Trimming stripped 2 bases from V and 5 bases from J, with 9 bases between. There are 13 residues in the CDR3.

This chain connects TRBV6-5 to TRBJ1-5; D is ambiguous. This CDR3 has 14 amino acids. Trimming removed 5 bases from V and 4 bases from J, with 12 bases in between. Germline loops: CDR1 MNHEY, CDR2 SVGAGI. The CDR3 DNA sequence: TGTGCCAGCAGTCCCGGACCCATGAATCAGCCCCAGCATTTT. Its protein product is CASSPGPMNQPQHF.

CDR3 loop: CASSSSGVATGELFF. For the CDR3, the DNA is TGTGCCAGCAGTTCTTCCGGGGTGGCCACCGGGGAGCTGTTTTTT. The gene calls are TRBV6-5 and TRBJ2-2; D may be TRBD2 (5 bases). The CDR3 contains 15 residues. The V gene's germline CDR1 is MNHEY and CDR2 SVGAGI. V lost 4 bases to trimming and J lost 4 bases, with 13 bases between them.

The chain carries TRBV7-2 and TRBJ2-1; D not certain. CDR3 length equals 15 residues. V lost 5 bases and J 0 bases, leaving 11 bases between the germline ends. The germline gives CDR1 SGHTA, CDR2 FQGNSA. The CDR3 DNA reads as TGTGCCAGCAGCGGTATAAGTAGCTCCTACAATGAGCAGTTCTTC. Protein product: CASSGISSSYNEQFF.